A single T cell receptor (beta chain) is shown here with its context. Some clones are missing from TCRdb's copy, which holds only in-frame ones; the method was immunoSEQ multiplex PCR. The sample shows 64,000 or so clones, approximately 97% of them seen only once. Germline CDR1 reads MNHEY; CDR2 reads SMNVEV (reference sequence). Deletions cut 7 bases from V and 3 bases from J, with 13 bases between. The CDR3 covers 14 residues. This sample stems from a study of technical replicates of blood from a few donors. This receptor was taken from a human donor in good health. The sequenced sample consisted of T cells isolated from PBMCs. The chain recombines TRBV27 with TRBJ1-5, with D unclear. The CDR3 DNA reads TGTGCCAGCAACCCGACAACCACCAATCAGCCCCAGCATTTT. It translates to CASNPTTTNQPQHF.